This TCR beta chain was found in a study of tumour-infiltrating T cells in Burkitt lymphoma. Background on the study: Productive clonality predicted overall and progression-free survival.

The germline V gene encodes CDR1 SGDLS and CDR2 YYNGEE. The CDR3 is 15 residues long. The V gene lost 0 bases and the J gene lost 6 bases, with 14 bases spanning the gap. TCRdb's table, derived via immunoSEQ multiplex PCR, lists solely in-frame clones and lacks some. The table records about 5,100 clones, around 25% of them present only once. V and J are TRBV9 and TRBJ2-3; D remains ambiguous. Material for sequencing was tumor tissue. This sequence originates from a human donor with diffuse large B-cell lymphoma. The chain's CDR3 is CASSVEGSFGDTQYF. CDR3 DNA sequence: TGTGCCAGCAGCGTAGAGGGCAGCTTTGGGGATACGCAGTATTTT. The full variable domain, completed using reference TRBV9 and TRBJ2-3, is DSGVTQTPKHLITATGQRVTLRCSPRSGDLSVYWYQQSLDQGLQFLIQYYNGEERAKGNILERFSAQQFPDLHSELNLSSLELGDSALYFCASSVEGSFGDTQYFGPGTRLTVL.